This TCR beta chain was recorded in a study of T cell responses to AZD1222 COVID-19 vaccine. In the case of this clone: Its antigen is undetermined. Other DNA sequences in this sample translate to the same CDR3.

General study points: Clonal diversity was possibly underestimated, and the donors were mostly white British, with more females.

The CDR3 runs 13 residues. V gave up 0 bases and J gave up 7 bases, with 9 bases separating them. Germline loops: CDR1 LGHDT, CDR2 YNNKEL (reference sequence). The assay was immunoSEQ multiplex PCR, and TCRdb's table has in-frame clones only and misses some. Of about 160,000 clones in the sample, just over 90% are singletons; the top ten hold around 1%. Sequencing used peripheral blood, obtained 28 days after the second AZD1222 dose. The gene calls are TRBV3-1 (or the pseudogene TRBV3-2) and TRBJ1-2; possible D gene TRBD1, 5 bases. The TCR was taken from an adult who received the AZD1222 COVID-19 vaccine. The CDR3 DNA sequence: TGTGCCAGCAGCCAAGAAGGGGCTGGTGGCTACACCTTC. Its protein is CASSQEGAGGYTF.